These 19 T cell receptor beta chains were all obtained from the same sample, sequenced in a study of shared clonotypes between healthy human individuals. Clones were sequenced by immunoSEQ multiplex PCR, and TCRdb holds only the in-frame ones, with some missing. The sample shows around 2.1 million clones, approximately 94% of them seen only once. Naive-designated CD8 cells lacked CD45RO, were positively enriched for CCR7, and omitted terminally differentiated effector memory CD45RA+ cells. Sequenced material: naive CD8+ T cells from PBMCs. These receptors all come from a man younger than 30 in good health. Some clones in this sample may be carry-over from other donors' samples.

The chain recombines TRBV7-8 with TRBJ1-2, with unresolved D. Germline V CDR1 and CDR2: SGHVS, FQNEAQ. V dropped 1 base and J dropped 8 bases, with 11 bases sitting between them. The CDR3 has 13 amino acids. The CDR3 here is CASSLVAAGGYTF. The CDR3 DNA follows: TGTGCCAGCAGCTTAGTTGCCGCAGGCGGCTACACCTTC.

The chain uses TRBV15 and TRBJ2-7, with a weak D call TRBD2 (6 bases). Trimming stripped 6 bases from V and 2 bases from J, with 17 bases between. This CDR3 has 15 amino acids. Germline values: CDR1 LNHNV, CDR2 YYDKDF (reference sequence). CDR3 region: CATSSSGTLTYEQYF. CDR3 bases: TGTGCCACCAGTTCCTCCGGGACTCTGACCTACGAGCAGTACTTC.

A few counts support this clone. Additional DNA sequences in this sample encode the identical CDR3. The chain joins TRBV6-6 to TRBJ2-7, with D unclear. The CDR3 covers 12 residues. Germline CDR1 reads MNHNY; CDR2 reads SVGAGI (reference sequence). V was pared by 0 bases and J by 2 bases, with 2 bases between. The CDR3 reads CASSYSPYEQYF. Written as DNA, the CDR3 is TGTGCCAGCAGTTACTCCCCCTACGAGCAGTACTTC.

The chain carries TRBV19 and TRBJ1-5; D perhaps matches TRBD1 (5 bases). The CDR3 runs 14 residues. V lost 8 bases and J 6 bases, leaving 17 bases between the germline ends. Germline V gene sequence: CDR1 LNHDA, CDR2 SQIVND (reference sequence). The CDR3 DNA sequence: TGTGCCAGTTTACTTACAGGCGTGGGTCAGCCCCAGCATTTT. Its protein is CASLLTGVGQPQHF.

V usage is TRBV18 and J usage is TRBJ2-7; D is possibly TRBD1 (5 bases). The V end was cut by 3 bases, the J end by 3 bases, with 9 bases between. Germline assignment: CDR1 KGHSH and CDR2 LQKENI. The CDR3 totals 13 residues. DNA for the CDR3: TGTGCCAGCTCACCGCCGACAGACTACGAGCAGTACTTC. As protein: CASSPPTDYEQYF. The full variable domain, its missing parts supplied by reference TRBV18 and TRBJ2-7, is NAGVMQNPRHLVRRRGQEARLRCSPMKGHSHVYWYRQLPEEGLKFMVYLQKENIIDESGMPKERFSAEFPKEGPSILRIQQVVRGDSAAYFCASSPPTDYEQYFGPGTRLTVT.

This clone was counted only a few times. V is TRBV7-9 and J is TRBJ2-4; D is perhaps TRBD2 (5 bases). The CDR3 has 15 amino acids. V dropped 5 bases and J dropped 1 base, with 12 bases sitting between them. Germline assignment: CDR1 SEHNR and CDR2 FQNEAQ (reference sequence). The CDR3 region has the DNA TGTGCCAGCAGCCAAAGGGAGTCTGCCAAAAACATTCAGTACTTC. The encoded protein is CASSQRESAKNIQYF.

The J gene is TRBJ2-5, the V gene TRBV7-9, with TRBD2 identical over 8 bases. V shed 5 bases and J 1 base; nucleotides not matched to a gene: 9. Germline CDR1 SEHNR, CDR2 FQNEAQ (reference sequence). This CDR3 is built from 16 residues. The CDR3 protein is CASSALLAVGQETQYF. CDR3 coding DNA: TGTGCCAGCAGCGCCCTACTAGCGGTAGGCCAAGAGACCCAGTACTTC.

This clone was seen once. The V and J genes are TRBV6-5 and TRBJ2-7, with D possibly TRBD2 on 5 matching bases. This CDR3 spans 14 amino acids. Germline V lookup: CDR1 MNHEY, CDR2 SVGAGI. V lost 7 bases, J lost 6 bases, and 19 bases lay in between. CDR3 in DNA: TGTGCCAGCACCCCCCCGAGGGATTCGGGCGAGCAGTACTTC. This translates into CASTPPRDSGEQYF.

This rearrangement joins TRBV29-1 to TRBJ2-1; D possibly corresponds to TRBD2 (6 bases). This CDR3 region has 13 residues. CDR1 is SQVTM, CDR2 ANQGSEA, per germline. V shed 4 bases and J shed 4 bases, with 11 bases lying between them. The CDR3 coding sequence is TGCAGCGTTGTGGCGGGGATTTACAATGAGCAGTTCTTC. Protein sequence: CSVVAGIYNEQFF.

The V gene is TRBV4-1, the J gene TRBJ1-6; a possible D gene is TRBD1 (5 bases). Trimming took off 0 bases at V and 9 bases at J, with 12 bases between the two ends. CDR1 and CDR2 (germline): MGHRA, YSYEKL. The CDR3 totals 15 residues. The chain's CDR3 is CASSQDQGGRSPLHF. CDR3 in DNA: TGCGCCAGCAGCCAAGATCAGGGTGGCCGTTCACCCCTCCACTTT.

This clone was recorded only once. DNA of the CDR3: TGCGCCAGCAGCCTCACCCGATATTCAGTTTACGAGCAGTACTTC. Protein: CASSLTRYSVYEQYF. This sequence joins TRBV4-3 and TRBJ2-7, with D hard to call. V gave up 4 bases and J gave up 4 bases, with 17 bases separating them. The V gene's germline CDR1 is LGHNA and CDR2 YSLEER. This CDR3 has 15 residues.

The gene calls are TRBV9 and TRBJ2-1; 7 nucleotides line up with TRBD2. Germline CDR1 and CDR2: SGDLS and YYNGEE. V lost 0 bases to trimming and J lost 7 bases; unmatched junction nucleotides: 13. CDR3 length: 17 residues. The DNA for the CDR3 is TGTGCCAGCAGCGTAGAACCGAGGGAGGGCCGTGGGAATGAGCAGTTCTTC. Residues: CASSVEPREGRGNEQFF.

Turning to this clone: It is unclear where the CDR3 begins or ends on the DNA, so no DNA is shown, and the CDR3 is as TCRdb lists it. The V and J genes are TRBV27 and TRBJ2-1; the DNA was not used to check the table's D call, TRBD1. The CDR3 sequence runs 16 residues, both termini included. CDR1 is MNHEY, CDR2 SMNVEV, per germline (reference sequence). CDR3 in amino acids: CASSTSTGEVRNEQFF.

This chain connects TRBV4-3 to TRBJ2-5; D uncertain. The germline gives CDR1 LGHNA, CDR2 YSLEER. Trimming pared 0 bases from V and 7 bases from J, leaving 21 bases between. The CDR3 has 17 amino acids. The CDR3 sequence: CASSQDTAMVSSGTQYF. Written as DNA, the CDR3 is TGCGCCAGCAGCCAAGATACAGCAATGGTGTCTAGTGGGACCCAGTACTTC.

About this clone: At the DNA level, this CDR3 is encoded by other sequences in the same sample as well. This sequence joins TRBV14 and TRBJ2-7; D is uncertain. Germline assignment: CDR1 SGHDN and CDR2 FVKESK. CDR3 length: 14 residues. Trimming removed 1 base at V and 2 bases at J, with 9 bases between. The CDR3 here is CASSQGRGAYEQYF. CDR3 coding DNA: TGTGCCAGCAGCCAAGGACGAGGTGCCTACGAGCAGTACTTC.

Here the CDR3 DNA reads TGTGCCAGCAGCCCCTTTAGGGGGGCTAACTATGGCTACACCTTC. Translating it yields CASSPFRGANYGYTF. The chain joins TRBV28 to TRBJ1-2; D might be TRBD1 (6 bases). V was clipped by 6 bases and J by 0 bases, with 14 bases between them. Germline CDR1 is MDHEN and CDR2 is SYDVKM. There are 15 residues in the CDR3.

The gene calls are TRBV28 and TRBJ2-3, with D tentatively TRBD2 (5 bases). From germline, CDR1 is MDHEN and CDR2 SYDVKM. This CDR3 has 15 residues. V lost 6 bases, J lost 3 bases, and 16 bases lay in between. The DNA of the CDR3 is TGTGCCAGCAGCCATTCACTAGAAGGGACAGATACGCAGTATTTT. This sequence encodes CASSHSLEGTDTQYF.

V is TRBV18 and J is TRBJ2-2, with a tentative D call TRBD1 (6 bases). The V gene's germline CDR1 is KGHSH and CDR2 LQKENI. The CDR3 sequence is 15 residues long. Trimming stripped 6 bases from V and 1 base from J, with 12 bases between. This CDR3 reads CASSGARGNTGELFF. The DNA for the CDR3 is TGTGCCAGCTCCGGGGCCAGGGGGAACACCGGGGAGCTGTTTTTT.

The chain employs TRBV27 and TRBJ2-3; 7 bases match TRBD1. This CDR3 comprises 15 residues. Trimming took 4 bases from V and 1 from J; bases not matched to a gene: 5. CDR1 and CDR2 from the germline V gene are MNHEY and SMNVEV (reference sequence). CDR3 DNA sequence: TGTGCCAGCAGTTCGCCCGGACAGGGCACAGATACGCAGTATTTT. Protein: CASSSPGQGTDTQYF.